These 23 T cell receptor beta chains came from one sample sequenced in a study of cytomegalovirus exposure and HLA in healthy donors. The PCR had 60 Vbeta and 13 Jbeta primers. The table came from immunoSEQ multiplex PCR; TCRdb's copy has only in-frame clones and leaves some out. This table holds 100,000 to 150,000 clones, roughly 79% found once. Sequenced: PBMCs. These receptor sequences come from a woman between 45 and 60 years old in good health and CMV-seronegative.

Here the CDR3 reads CAWSVRGGEVRNQPQHF. For the CDR3, the DNA is TGTGCCTGGAGTGTACGTGGAGGGGAGGTGCGCAATCAGCCCCAGCATTTT. This chain uses TRBV30 with TRBJ1-5; D is possibly TRBD1 (5 bases). V was pared by 0 bases and J by 2 bases, with 17 bases between. The CDR3 loop spans 17 amino acids. Per germline, CDR1 GTSNPN and CDR2 SVGIG (reference sequence).

The chain recombines TRBV7-8 with TRBJ2-2; TRBD2 matches 8 bases. This CDR3 has 18 amino acids. Germline CDR1 SGHVS, CDR2 FQNEAQ. V gave up 5 bases and J gave up 3 bases; unmatched junction bases: 14. The CDR3 sequence is CASSLAPTSGRDTGELFF. CDR3 DNA: TGTGCCAGCAGCCTCGCCCCTACTAGCGGCCGGGACACCGGGGAGCTGTTTTTT.

With respect to this clone: Distinct nucleotide sequences in the sample also encode this CDR3. V usage is TRBV29-1 and J usage is TRBJ2-5, with D possibly matching TRBD2 (6 bases). This CDR3 contains 12 residues. Germline loops: CDR1 SQVTM, CDR2 ANQGSEA. V gave up 2 bases and J gave up 5 bases, with 9 bases separating them. The CDR3: CSVERGMETQYF. Here the CDR3 DNA reads TGCAGCGTTGAACGGGGGATGGAGACCCAGTACTTC.

This clone showed up just a few times. The rearrangement uses TRBV5-1 and TRBJ2-3; a possible D gene is TRBD1 (6 bases). The CDR3 sequence is 13 residues long. CDR1 is SGHRS, CDR2 YFSETQ, per germline. V lost 1 base and J 6 bases, leaving 9 bases between the germline ends. CDR3 sequence: CASSLTGLDTQYF. CDR3 DNA sequence: TGCGCCAGCAGCTTGACAGGGTTGGATACGCAGTATTTT.

This clone was seen once. The V and J genes are TRBV4-1 and TRBJ1-2; D gene ambiguous. V dropped 1 base and J dropped 0 bases, with 9 bases sitting between them. The CDR3 totals 15 residues. Germline V lookup: CDR1 MGHRA, CDR2 YSYEKL. The CDR3 protein is CASSQGQATNYGYTF. The CDR3 nucleotides read TGCGCCAGCAGCCAAGGGCAGGCAACTAACTATGGCTACACCTTC.

This sequence joins TRBV6-5 and TRBJ2-2; D possibly corresponds to TRBD1 (6 bases). Trimming shortened V by 7 bases and J by 1 base, and 7 bases separated the two germline ends. Germline lookup yields CDR1 MNHEY and CDR2 SVGAGI. The CDR3 totals 13 residues. The CDR3 is CASTGVNTGELFF. CDR3 in DNA: TGTGCCAGCACAGGGGTGAACACCGGGGAGCTGTTTTTT.

The chain joins TRBV7-2 to TRBJ2-7; the match to TRBD2 covers 7 bases. Trimming removed 1 base from V and 0 bases from J; junction bases left unmatched: 9. The CDR3 loop spans 17 amino acids. The germline CDR1 and CDR2 sequences are SGHTA and FQGNSA. The CDR3 DNA follows: TGTGCCAGCAGCTTAGTAGGTAGCGGGTTCAGCTCCTACGAGCAGTACTTC. This sequence encodes CASSLVGSGFSSYEQYF.

The gene calls are TRBV10-3 and TRBJ2-7; 11 positions match TRBD2. The CDR3 consists of 18 residues. V gave up 0 bases and J gave up 1 base; unmatched junction bases: 8. CDR1 ENHRY and CDR2 SYGVKD come from the germline V gene. CDR3: CAISESLAGGPGSYEQYF. As DNA, the CDR3 is TGTGCCATCAGTGAGTCGTTAGCGGGAGGGCCTGGGTCCTACGAGCAGTACTTC.

The V gene is TRBV14, the J gene TRBJ2-1; TRBD1 matches at 7 bases. The V and J ends lost 0 bases and 10 bases, in that order; junction bases with no gene match: 9. Germline loops: CDR1 SGHDN, CDR2 FVKESK. The CDR3 covers 15 residues. DNA for the CDR3: TGTGCCAGCAGCCAAGATCTTTTAGGGGACAGCGAGCAGTTCTTC. Its protein is CASSQDLLGDSEQFF.

This rearrangement joins TRBV19 to TRBJ2-7; TRBD1 might be the D (5 bases). The CDR3 runs to 15 residues. The germline CDR1 and CDR2 sequences are LNHDA and SQIVND (reference sequence). With 2 bases removed from V and 1 base from J, the gap between germline ends came to 12 bases. The CDR3 bases are TGTGCCAGTAGTATATCTCTCAGGGATTCCTACGAGCAGTACTTC. Its translation is CASSISLRDSYEQYF.

J is TRBJ2-7 and V is TRBV7-2, with D perhaps matching TRBD1 (6 bases). Between the trimmed V and J ends, which lost 4 bases and 6 bases, there was a span of 13 bases. This CDR3 comprises 13 residues. Per germline, CDR1 SGHTA and CDR2 FQGNSA. DNA of the CDR3: TGTGCCAGCAGCTCGGGTGGGGGCTCCGAGCAGTACTTC. Translating it yields CASSSGGGSEQYF.

This clone was observed a handful of times. The V and J genes are TRBV5-1 and TRBJ2-1, with a tentative D call TRBD2 (5 bases). CDR1 SGHRS and CDR2 YFSETQ come from the germline V gene. CDR3 length: 14 residues. V was shortened by 0 bases and J by 3 bases, with 7 bases between the two germline ends. The DNA for the CDR3 is TGCGCCAGCAGCTTGGAGCGGAACTACAATGAGCAGTTCTTC. This gives the protein CASSLERNYNEQFF.

This clone has just a few counts. This chain links TRBV4-3 with TRBJ2-1, with D perhaps matching TRBD2 (6 bases). This CDR3 contains 16 residues. V lost 3 bases and J 5 bases, leaving 17 bases between the germline ends. The germline CDR1 and CDR2 sequences are LGHNA and YSLEER. The CDR3 is CASSQELAHGDNEQFF. The CDR3 bases are TGCGCCAGCAGCCAGGAACTAGCCCACGGGGACAATGAGCAGTTCTTC.

The chain joins TRBV7-9 to TRBJ2-7; 7 nucleotides align to TRBD1. The CDR3 is 15 amino acids. CDR1 is SEHNR and CDR2 is FQNEAQ in the germline V gene (reference sequence). The V segment lost 5 bases and the J segment 3 bases; nucleotides outside the gene matches: 10. DNA of the CDR3: TGTGCCAGCAGCGCCCTGGGACAGATGTACTACGAGCAGTACTTC. Protein sequence: CASSALGQMYYEQYF.

The chain combines TRBV30 with TRBJ1-5; TRBD1 agrees at 10 bases. V trimming: 2 bases; J trimming: 0 bases; junction bases outside the gene matches: 10. Germline V gene data show CDR1 as GTSNPN and CDR2 as SVGIG (reference sequence). The CDR3 has 18 residues. CDR3 DNA: TGTGCCTGGAGTAGGAGGGACAGGGGCCTTTATAGCAATCAGCCCCAGCATTTT. Encoded protein: CAWSRRDRGLYSNQPQHF.

The chain carries TRBV9 and TRBJ2-7; 9 nucleotides line up with TRBD2. The V and J ends lost 7 bases and 6 bases, in that order; junction bases with no gene match: 11. Germline CDR1 and CDR2: SGDLS and YYNGEE. The CDR3 runs 14 residues. The CDR3 nucleotides are TGTGCCAGCGGCCCTAGCGGGACCATCTTCGAGCAGTACTTC. It specifies CASGPSGTIFEQYF. Looking up the rest from reference TRBV9 and TRBJ2-7 gives the full variable domain: DSGVTQTPKHLITATGQRVTLRCSPRSGDLSVYWYQQSLDQGLQFLIQYYNGEERAKGNILERFSAQQFPDLHSELNLSSLELGDSALYFCASGPSGTIFEQYFGPGTRLTVT.

This clone was picked up a small number of times. The CDR3 bases are TGTGCCAGCAGCCCCAAAGGGGGTAATCAGCCCCAGCATTTT. This translates into CASSPKGGNQPQHF. This chain uses TRBV7-9 with TRBJ1-5, with D tentatively TRBD1 (6 bases). The germline V gene encodes CDR1 SEHNR and CDR2 FQNEAQ (reference sequence). Trimming stripped 5 bases from V and 4 bases from J, with 12 bases between. The CDR3 is 14 amino acids.

The V call is TRBV7-9, the J call TRBJ2-3; 8 bases fit TRBD1. CDR3 length equals 17 residues. CDR1 is SEHNR and CDR2 is FQNEAQ in the germline V gene (reference sequence). V shed 6 bases and J 3 bases; nucleotides not matched to a gene: 14. This CDR3 is CASRSGQGAEGTDTQYF. In DNA, the CDR3 is TGTGCCAGCAGATCCGGCCAGGGGGCTGAGGGGACAGATACGCAGTATTTT. The full variable domain, completed using reference TRBV7-9 and TRBJ2-3, is DTGVSQNPRHKITKRGQNVTFRCDPISEHNRLYWYRQTLGQGPEFLTYFQNEAQLEKSRLLSDRFSAERPKGSFSTLEIQRTEQGDSAMYLCASRSGQGAEGTDTQYFGPGTRLTVL.

The CDR3 sequence is CASSRREGSQHF. The CDR3 region has the DNA TGTGCCAGCTCACGGCGGGAGGGGTCCCAGCATTTT. The V and J genes are TRBV18 and TRBJ1-5; a weak D match, TRBD1 (5 bases). The CDR3 totals 12 residues. Per the germline V gene, CDR1 is KGHSH and CDR2 is LQKENI. V lost 4 bases and J 11 bases, leaving 12 bases between the germline ends.

This chain joins TRBV7-3 and TRBJ1-2, with TRBD1 as a possible D gene (6 bases). V was shortened by 4 bases and J by 7 bases, with 13 bases between the two germline ends. The CDR3 is made up of 13 amino acids. Germline V gives CDR1 SGHTA, CDR2 FQGTGA. This chain's CDR3 is CASSSTGKSGYTF. The CDR3 DNA reads TGTGCCAGCAGCTCTACAGGGAAAAGTGGCTACACCTTC.

The chain joins TRBV11-2 to TRBJ2-7; 13 bases agree with TRBD2. V was clipped by 5 bases and J by 4 bases; unmatched bases: 11. From germline, CDR1 is SGHAT and CDR2 FQNNGV. The CDR3 is made up of 17 amino acids. CDR3 DNA: TGTGCCAGCAGCCCGAGGCCGGGACTAGCGGGATCTTACGAGCAGTACTTC. It translates to CASSPRPGLAGSYEQYF.

This rearrangement joins TRBV5-5 to TRBJ2-1, with D tentatively TRBD2 (5 bases). The germline CDR1 and CDR2 sequences are SGHKS and YYEKEE (reference sequence). V was shortened by 6 bases and J by 8 bases, with 12 bases between the two germline ends. This CDR3 has 12 residues. CDR3 bases: TGTGCCAGCAATAGACTAAGCGATGAGCAGTTCTTC. The encoded protein is CASNRLSDEQFF.

The chain links TRBV6-5 to TRBJ1-5; TRBD1 matches at 9 bases. This CDR3 is built from 15 residues. Per germline, CDR1 MNHEY and CDR2 SVGAGI. The J segment lost 4 bases and the V segment lost 8 bases, leaving 9 bases of the junction unmatched. CDR3 sequence: CASALTGGPNQPQHF. CDR3 in DNA: TGTGCCAGCGCCCTGACAGGGGGGCCTAATCAGCCCCAGCATTTT.